The 27 T cell receptor beta chains in this list originate from one sample, sequenced in a study of blood T cell repertoires in COVID-19. Only in-frame clones appear in the TCRdb table, and some are missing; sequencing was by immunoSEQ multiplex PCR. The table records about 21,000 clones, 80% to 95% of them present only once. Input material: peripheral blood. The receptors here all came from a man in his sixties or seventies with active COVID-19.

This chain connects TRBV5-6 to TRBJ1-2, with TRBD1 as a possible D gene (6 bases). Trimming shortened V by 0 bases and J by 14 bases, and 20 bases separated the two germline ends. The CDR3 runs 14 residues. CDR1 is SGHDT, CDR2 YYEEEE, per germline. CDR3 sequence (DNA): TGTGCCAGCAGCTTGGCGTTGTCAGGGGCGGATAGTACCTTC. It is translated as CASSLALSGADSTF.

CDR3 sequence reads: CASSFAKETQYF. For the CDR3, the DNA is TGTGCCAGCAGCTTTGCGAAAGAGACCCAGTACTTC. The chain couples TRBV5-6 to TRBJ2-5; D not certain. The CDR3 spans 12 residues. V gave up 2 bases and J gave up 3 bases, with 5 bases separating them. The germline V gene encodes CDR1 SGHDT and CDR2 YYEEEE. Filled out from reference TRBV5-6 and TRBJ2-5, the complete variable domain reads DAGVTQSPTHLIKTRGQQVTLRCSPKSGHDTVSWYQQALGQGPQFIFQYYEEEERQRGNFPDRFSGHQFPNYSSELNVNALLLGDSALYLCASSFAKETQYFGPGTRLLVL.

The CDR3: CASSSPGQGSNQPQHF. CDR3 bases: TGTGCCAGCAGCTCTCCGGGACAGGGAAGCAATCAGCCCCAGCATTTT. This chain uses TRBV7-2 with TRBJ1-5; TRBD1 matches 9 bases. The CDR3 has 16 residues. Trimming removed 4 bases from V and 1 base from J; junction bases left unmatched: 5. Germline CDR1 is SGHTA and CDR2 is FQGNSA.

This chain connects TRBV5-1 to TRBJ2-5; D possibly corresponds to TRBD2 (5 bases). This CDR3 is 14 amino acids long. In germline, CDR1 is SGHRS, CDR2 YFSETQ. V dropped 2 bases and J dropped 2 bases, with 10 bases sitting between them. The CDR3 loop is CASSLGSGQETQYF. As DNA, the CDR3 is TGCGCCAGCAGCTTAGGGTCGGGGCAAGAGACCCAGTACTTC.

The gene calls are TRBV30 and TRBJ1-1; unclear D gene. The CDR3 length is 13 residues. Germline V gene sequence: CDR1 GTSNPN, CDR2 SVGIG (reference sequence). Trimming stripped 1 base from V and 4 bases from J, with 10 bases between. This CDR3 is CAWSAGSPTEAFF. The CDR3 bases are TGTGCCTGGAGTGCGGGTTCTCCCACTGAAGCTTTCTTT.

V gene TRBV5-1 combines with J gene TRBJ2-2, with 12 nucleotides matching TRBD2. Germline CDR1 and CDR2: SGHRS and YFSETQ. The CDR3 consists of 15 residues. V trimming: 3 bases; J trimming: 5 bases; junction bases outside the gene matches: 2. The CDR3 DNA is TGCGCCAGCAGCTCACTAGCGGGAGGAACCGGGGAGCTGTTTTTT. Translation gives CASSSLAGGTGELFF.

This clone was seen once. This chain links TRBV4-2 with TRBJ2-2; 9 bases align to TRBD2. CDR1 LGHNA and CDR2 YNFKEQ come from the germline V gene. J was trimmed by 1 base and V by 0 bases; bases with no gene match: 6. This CDR3 has 18 amino acids. The chain's CDR3 is CASSQEPAGGLNTGELFF. CDR3 nucleotides: TGTGCCAGCAGCCAAGAGCCAGCGGGGGGCTTGAACACCGGGGAGCTGTTTTTT.

The chain joins TRBV5-6 to TRBJ2-7; D call uncertain. The length of the CDR3 is 14 residues. CDR1 and CDR2 from the germline V gene are SGHDT and YYEEEE. V was clipped by 1 base and J by 5 bases, with 13 bases between them. In DNA form, the CDR3 reads TGTGCCAGCAGCTTGACCAGACTCGGTAACGAGCAGTACTTC. Translating it yields CASSLTRLGNEQYF.

The CDR3 region has the DNA TGTGCCAGCTCACCACAGGGGGCAAATGGCTACACCTTC. As protein: CASSPQGANGYTF. This chain uses TRBV18 with TRBJ1-2; 7 bases align to TRBD1. Losses at the gene ends were 1 base for V and 6 bases for J; bases not matched to a gene: 2. CDR1 and CDR2 from the germline V gene are KGHSH and LQKENI. The CDR3 contains 13 residues.

The gene calls are TRBV9 and TRBJ1-2; maybe TRBD1 (5 bases). The CDR3 is 12 residues long. CDR1 is SGDLS, CDR2 YYNGEE, per germline. V was shortened by 3 bases and J by 5 bases, with 8 bases between the two germline ends. The CDR3 loop reads CASSDQGYGYTF. In nucleotides, the CDR3 is TGTGCCAGCAGCGACCAGGGTTATGGCTACACCTTC.

The chain uses TRBV16 and TRBJ1-2; D unclear. CDR1 is KGHSY, CDR2 FQNENV, per germline. This CDR3 has 14 amino acids. Trimming shortened V by 4 bases and J by 4 bases, and 13 bases separated the two germline ends. The CDR3 loop is CASSPKRGAYGYTF. In DNA, the CDR3 is TGTGCCAGCAGCCCAAAGCGCGGAGCCTATGGCTACACCTTC.

The chain is built from TRBV5-4 and TRBJ2-1, with TRBD2 matching over 11 bases. Germline loops: CDR1 SGHNT, CDR2 YYREEE (reference sequence). This CDR3 has 14 residues. V was clipped by 1 base and J by 7 bases; unmatched bases: 1. CDR3 in DNA: TGTGCCAGCAGCTTGACTAGCGGGAGAAATGAGCAGTTCTTC. It specifies CASSLTSGRNEQFF.

This chain links TRBV5-1 with TRBJ2-3; 7 bases fit TRBD1. Per the germline V gene, CDR1 is SGHRS and CDR2 is YFSETQ. The CDR3 spans 19 residues. With V trimmed by 4 bases and J by 2 bases, 19 bases remained unmatched. CDR3 sequence reads: CASSPRDRSPFRDTDTQYF. CDR3 nucleotides: TGCGCCAGCAGCCCTAGGGACAGATCCCCTTTTCGTGACACAGATACGCAGTATTTT.

The J gene is TRBJ2-7, the V gene TRBV3-1 (or the pseudogene TRBV3-2), with TRBD2 matching over 10 bases. V trimming: 4 bases; J trimming: 4 bases; junction bases outside the gene matches: 1. Looked up from germline, CDR1 is LGHDT and CDR2 is YNNKEL (reference sequence). The CDR3 is 13 amino acids. For the CDR3, the DNA is TGTGCCAGCAGCCGGACTAGCGGTTACGAGCAGTACTTC. Its protein product is CASSRTSGYEQYF.

The chain has TRBV6-5 and TRBJ2-1; the match to TRBD2 covers 7 bases. The V gene end was trimmed by 6 bases and the J gene end by 6 bases; junction bases not matched to a gene: 8. This CDR3 comprises 14 residues. The germline V gene has CDR1 MNHEY and CDR2 SVGAGI. The chain's CDR3 is CASRPLPSGNEQFF. The DNA of the CDR3 is TGTGCCAGCAGACCACTCCCTAGCGGCAATGAGCAGTTCTTC.

The chain combines TRBV12-3 or TRBV12-4 with TRBJ1-4; TRBD1 agrees at 7 bases. The CDR3 covers 13 residues. After removal of 6 bases from V and 4 bases from J, the junction contained 2 bases not matched to a gene. The CDR3 region has the DNA TGTGCCAGCAGGGGACAGCTTAATGAAAAACTGTTTTTT. This codes for CASRGQLNEKLFF.

Only a few counts were recorded for this clone. The rearrangement links TRBV5-4 to TRBJ2-5, with 9 bases lining up with TRBD1. There are 14 residues in the CDR3. Looked up from germline, CDR1 is SGHNT and CDR2 is YYREEE (reference sequence). Trimming took 6 bases from V and 2 from J; bases not matched to a gene: 5. The CDR3 region has the DNA TGTGCCAGCACCTTCGGACAGGGGCAAGAGACCCAGTACTTC. It specifies CASTFGQGQETQYF.

This clone was found once. The V and J genes are TRBV6-1 and TRBJ1-3; TRBD1 might be the D (5 bases). The V gene's germline CDR1 is MNHNS and CDR2 SASEGT. V shed 3 bases and J shed 4 bases, with 10 bases lying between them. The CDR3 spans 14 residues. The CDR3 sequence is CASSDGGAGNTIYF. CDR3 in DNA: TGTGCCAGCAGTGATGGAGGGGCGGGAAACACCATATATTTT.

The CDR3 nucleotides read TGTGCCAGTAGTATAGTGCAGGGGGCTAGCGGGAGATACACCGGGGAGCTGTTTTTT. It codes for CASSIVQGASGRYTGELFF. The chain couples TRBV19 to TRBJ2-2; 10 bases map to TRBD2. The ends lost 1 base at V and 3 bases at J; junction bases unmatched: 11. The CDR3 consists of 19 residues. Germline V gene lookup returns CDR1 LNHDA and CDR2 SQIVND (reference sequence).

This clone was detected once. This rearrangement joins TRBV20-1 to TRBJ2-7; 8 positions agree with TRBD2. The germline CDR1 and CDR2 sequences are DFQATT and SNEGSKA (reference sequence). CDR3 length: 11 residues. V shed 3 bases, J shed 6 bases, and the junction held 1 base outside the gene matches. The CDR3 sequence is CSASGGGEQYF. CDR3 bases: TGCAGTGCTAGCGGGGGGGGCGAGCAGTACTTC.

V usage is TRBV13 and J usage is TRBJ2-7; TRBD2 is a possible D gene (5 bases). Trimming stripped 0 bases from V and 3 bases from J, with 9 bases between. The CDR3 covers 14 residues. Germline V gene sequence: CDR1 PRHDT, CDR2 FYEKMQ (reference sequence). The CDR3 region has the DNA TGTGCCAGCAGCTTAGGCTACGGGAACTACGAGCAGTACTTC. This encodes CASSLGYGNYEQYF.

The genes are TRBV4-1 and TRBJ2-5, with TRBD2 matching 13 bases. Germline CDR1 MGHRA, CDR2 YSYEKL. The CDR3 has 15 amino acids. Trimming removed 4 bases from V and 3 bases from J; junction bases left unmatched: 2. The CDR3 loop reads CASSPGTSGKETQYF. CDR3 in DNA: TGCGCCAGCAGCCCTGGGACTAGCGGGAAAGAGACCCAGTACTTC.

CDR3: CASSSEILDYTGELFF. Written as DNA, the CDR3 is TGTGCCAGCAGTTCCGAAATTCTCGACTACACCGGGGAGCTGTTTTTT. The genes are TRBV6-2 or TRBV6-3 and TRBJ2-2, with D uncertain. The CDR3 is 16 residues long. Trimming left V 4 bases short and J 3 bases short, with 15 bases between. Germline CDR1 and CDR2: MNHEY and SVGEGT.

The gene calls are TRBV7-9 and TRBJ1-4; 8 bases map to TRBD1. Trimming took 11 bases from V and 7 from J; bases not matched to a gene: 6. In germline, CDR1 is SEHNR, CDR2 FQNEAQ (reference sequence). This CDR3 comprises 12 residues. CDR3 sequence reads: CALDRGSEKLFF. As DNA, the CDR3 is TGTGCCTTAGACAGGGGAAGTGAAAAACTGTTTTTT.

V and J are TRBV7-2 and TRBJ2-1, with 7 nucleotides matching TRBD1. CDR3 length: 15 amino acids. V lost 5 bases and J lost 2; bases outside the gene matches: 6. Per germline, CDR1 SGHTA and CDR2 FQGNSA. The chain's CDR3 is CASSLTGDTYNEQFF. Written as DNA, the CDR3 is TGTGCCAGCAGCCTTACAGGGGATACCTACAATGAGCAGTTCTTC.

V is TRBV9 and J is TRBJ2-1, with D maybe TRBD1 (6 bases). Germline V gives CDR1 SGDLS, CDR2 YYNGEE. V dropped 6 bases and J dropped 10 bases, with 14 bases sitting between them. The CDR3 covers 12 residues. The DNA for the CDR3 is TGTGCCAGCAACTCAGGGGACGGAGAGCAGTTCTTC. It translates to CASNSGDGEQFF.

The genes are TRBV29-1 and TRBJ2-5, with 7 nucleotides matching TRBD1. The CDR3 runs to 16 residues. Germline lookup yields CDR1 SQVTM and CDR2 ANQGSEA. Trimming at V came to 3 bases and at J to 4 bases, leaving 14 bases not matched to a gene. The CDR3 bases are TGCAGCGTTGAGCCTAGGGACAGCGCTACCTTAGAGACCCAGTACTTC. Its protein product is CSVEPRDSATLETQYF.